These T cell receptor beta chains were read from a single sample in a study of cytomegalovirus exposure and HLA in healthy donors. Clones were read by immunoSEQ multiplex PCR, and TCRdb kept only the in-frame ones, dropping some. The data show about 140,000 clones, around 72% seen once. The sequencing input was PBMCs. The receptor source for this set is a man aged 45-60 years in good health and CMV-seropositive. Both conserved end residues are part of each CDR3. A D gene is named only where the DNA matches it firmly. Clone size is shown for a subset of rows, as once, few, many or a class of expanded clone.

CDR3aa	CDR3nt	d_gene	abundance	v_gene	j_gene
CASSVGTGEAFF	TGTGCCAGCAGCGTAGGAACCGGTGAAGCTTTCTTT	-	-	TRBV9	TRBJ1-1
CASSLFKGHEAFF	TGTGCCAGCAGCTTGTTTAAAGGACATGAAGCTTTCTTT	-	once	TRBV7-2	TRBJ1-1
CASSQDLGQSQDTQYF	TGCGCCAGCAGCCAAGATTTGGGACAGTCTCAAGATACGCAGTATTTT	TRBD1	-	TRBV4-3	TRBJ2-3
CASSIPLGGFYNEQFF	TGTGCCAGCAGCATACCCCTAGGAGGCTTCTACAATGAGCAGTTCTTC	-	-	TRBV11-2	TRBJ2-1
CASSLRQGLYGYTF	TGTGCCAGCAGCCTAAGACAGGGTCTCTATGGCTACACCTTC	TRBD1	-	TRBV2	TRBJ1-2
CASSLTSGSSTYNEQFF	TGTGCCAGCAGCTTAACTAGCGGGAGCTCCACCTACAATGAGCAGTTCTTC	TRBD2	-	TRBV11-2	TRBJ2-1
CASSLEPGSYEQYF	TGCGCCAGCAGCTTGGAGCCGGGTTCCTACGAGCAGTACTTC	-	few	TRBV5-1	TRBJ2-7
CASSLSAPRLGEKLFF	TGCGCCAGCAGCTTGTCGGCCCCCAGGTTAGGTGAAAAACTGTTTTTT	-	-	TRBV5-1	TRBJ1-4
CASSHGTGSEQYF	TGTGCCAGCAGCCATGGGACAGGGTCCGAGCAGTACTTC	TRBD1	once	TRBV5-4	TRBJ2-7
CASSSTLNQPQHF	TGTGCCAGCAGCTCTACCTTAAATCAGCCCCAGCATTTT	-	-	TRBV11-2	TRBJ1-5
CASSLVAGSYEQYF	TGTGCCAGCAGCTTAGTAGCGGGGTCCTACGAGCAGTACTTC	TRBD2	-	TRBV11-1	TRBJ2-7
CASSMAVYYGYTF	TGTGCCAGTAGTATGGCGGTATACTATGGCTACACCTTC	-	-	TRBV19	TRBJ1-2
CATWDNDYEQYF	TGTGCCACCTGGGACAACGACTACGAGCAGTACTTC	-	few	TRBV6-5	TRBJ2-7
CAISDRAGTDYNSPLHF	TGTGCCATCAGTGACAGGGCCGGGACAGACTATAATTCACCCCTCCACTTT	TRBD1	-	TRBV10-3	TRBJ1-6
CASSKRLARFYNEQFF	TGTGCCAGCAGCAAGCGACTAGCGAGATTCTACAATGAGCAGTTCTTC	TRBD2	-	TRBV5-6	TRBJ2-1
CAIGAETQYF	TGTGCCATCGGAGCAGAGACCCAGTACTTC	-	-	TRBV10-3	TRBJ2-5